This is a list of T cell receptor beta chains from one sample in a study of cytomegalovirus exposure and HLA in healthy donors. Clones were read by immunoSEQ multiplex PCR, and TCRdb kept only the in-frame ones, dropping some. The sample holds tens of thousands of clones, roughly 83% seen once. The sample taken for sequencing was PBMCs. The receptors come from a young man in good health and CMV-seronegative. Each CDR3 is given with its conserved first and last residue. D genes are given only for firm matches. Some rows mark clone size as missing; the rest say once, few, many or name a class of expanded clone.

j_call: TRBJ2-7
clone_size: -
d_call: -
v_call: TRBV27
cdr3_nt: TGTGCCAGCAGTTTCCCGGGTCGATACGAGCAGTACTTC
cdr3_aa: CASSFPGRYEQYF

j_call: TRBJ2-7
clone_size: -
d_call: TRBD2
v_call: TRBV6-5
cdr3_nt: TGTGCCAGTGGGACTAGCGCTACCTACGAGCAGTACTTC
cdr3_aa: CASGTSATYEQYF

j_call: TRBJ2-4
clone_size: -
d_call: -
v_call: TRBV28
cdr3_nt: TGTGCCAGCAGTTTGGGGGCCCGCGCTCAGTACTTC
cdr3_aa: CASSLGARAQYF

j_call: TRBJ2-3
clone_size: -
d_call: TRBD2
v_call: TRBV7-9
cdr3_nt: TGTGCCAGCAGCTTACCCCCCGGCGGGAGTCAGGAGGATACGCAGTATTTT
cdr3_aa: CASSLPPGGSQEDTQYF

j_call: TRBJ1-5
clone_size: -
d_call: -
v_call: TRBV9
cdr3_nt: TGTGCCAGCAGCGTAAGAGAGAGCAATCAGCCCCAGCATTTT
cdr3_aa: CASSVRESNQPQHF

j_call: TRBJ1-2
clone_size: once
d_call: -
v_call: TRBV5-1
cdr3_nt: TGCGCCAGCAGCTTCTGGGCGAGCTATGGCTACACCTTC
cdr3_aa: CASSFWASYGYTF

j_call: TRBJ2-1
clone_size: -
d_call: TRBD2
v_call: TRBV10-2
cdr3_nt: TGCGCCAGCCTTTCTCCTCTAGCGGGAGTCTACAATGAGCAGTTCTTC
cdr3_aa: CASLSPLAGVYNEQFF

j_call: TRBJ1-1
clone_size: once
d_call: -
v_call: TRBV6-5
cdr3_nt: TGTGCCAGCAGTCAGCCCCGACGACAGAACACTGAAGCTTTCTTT
cdr3_aa: CASSQPRRQNTEAFF

j_call: TRBJ2-7
clone_size: once
d_call: TRBD1
v_call: TRBV15
cdr3_nt: TGTGCCACCAGCAGCCCCGGGACAGGGGGCCCAATCCAGTACTTC
cdr3_aa: CATSSPGTGGPIQYF

j_call: TRBJ2-7
clone_size: once
d_call: TRBD2
v_call: TRBV9
cdr3_nt: TGTGCCAGCAGCCCCCACCATAGTAGCGGGAGTTACTACGAGCAGTACTTC
cdr3_aa: CASSPHHSSGSYYEQYF

j_call: TRBJ2-1
clone_size: -
d_call: TRBD2
v_call: TRBV5-1
cdr3_nt: TGCGCCAGCAGCCTCCGGACTAGCGGGCGGCCTTCCTACAATGAGCAGTTCTTC
cdr3_aa: CASSLRTSGRPSYNEQFF

j_call: TRBJ1-2
clone_size: -
d_call: -
v_call: TRBV25-1
cdr3_nt: TGTGCCAGCAGTGAATTCCAAGGTGGGCTCCATGGCTACACCTTC
cdr3_aa: CASSEFQGGLHGYTF

j_call: TRBJ1-1
clone_size: -
d_call: -
v_call: TRBV6-5
cdr3_nt: TGTGCCAGCAGTTACTCGAGGGCGGGCACTGAAGCTTTCTTT
cdr3_aa: CASSYSRAGTEAFF